This T cell receptor (beta chain) emerged from a study of T cells after posttransplantation cyclophosphamide. General observations from the study: Tissue-infiltrating T cells from skin or gut overlapped little with blood T cells. Recipient CMV seropositivity and CMV reactivation strongly tracked TRB clonality.

Sequencing was performed with immunoSEQ multiplex PCR; in TCRdb, only in-frame clones are kept and a portion is missing. The repertoire holds about 6,900 clones, approximately 80% seen once, with 26% in the top ten. The related graft donor's blood sample was taken on the day of bone marrow donation. Germline V gene sequence: CDR1 LNHDA, CDR2 SQIVND (reference sequence). V shed 1 base and J 6 bases; nucleotides not matched to a gene: 5. The CDR3 loop spans 15 amino acids. A remark on this clone: Antigen unknown.

This sequence was found in a woman aged 45 to 65 in good health and a related stem cell transplant donor. Sequencing was carried out using memory CD4+ T cells sorted from blood. The chain joins TRBV19 to TRBJ2-4, with 8 bases matching TRBD2. CDR3 nucleotides: TGTGCCAGTAGTATAGCGGGGGGGGGTAGAAACATTCAGTACTTC. The encoded protein is CASSIAGGGRNIQYF.